Below are 22 T cell receptor beta chains sequenced from a single sample in a study of blood T cell repertoires in COVID-19. The table came from immunoSEQ multiplex PCR; TCRdb's copy has only in-frame clones and leaves some out. The table lists roughly 250,000 clones, 80% to 90% of them singletons. Sequencing was done on a sample of peripheral blood. These receptors came from a woman in her 30s with COVID-19, enrolled during active disease.

This chain uses TRBV4-1 with TRBJ1-1, with D possibly TRBD1 on 6 matching bases. The V and J ends lost 2 bases and 5 bases respectively, with 15 bases between them. Germline V CDR1 and CDR2: MGHRA, YSYEKL. There are 15 residues in the CDR3. CDR3 region: CASSQLAGVMTEAFF. As DNA, the CDR3 is TGCGCCAGCAGCCAACTAGCAGGGGTGATGACTGAAGCTTTCTTT.

This chain links TRBV13 with TRBJ1-4; no clear D gene. V shed 4 bases and J shed 5 bases, with 11 bases lying between them. Per germline, CDR1 PRHDT and CDR2 FYEKMQ (reference sequence). The CDR3 has 14 amino acids. The CDR3 region is CASSSRRGNEKLFF. The CDR3 region has the DNA TGTGCCAGCAGCTCCCGTCGCGGGAATGAAAAACTGTTTTTT. The variable domain in full, with the rest retrieved from reference TRBV13 and TRBJ1-4, is AAGVIQSPRHLIKEKRETATLKCYPIPRHDTVYWYQQGPGQDPQFLISFYEKMQSDKGSIPDRFSAQQFSDYHSELNMSSLELGDSALYFCASSSRRGNEKLFFGSGTQLSVL.

This sequence joins TRBV21-1 and TRBJ2-1; TRBD2 reflects the table's D call only, with no check against the DNA. TRBV21-1 is assigned pseudogene status. CDR3 length: 16 residues. The CDR3 DNA sequence: TGTGCCAGCAGCAAAGGTGCGGGGGGGTGCTACAATGAGCAGTTCTTC. This encodes CASSKGAGGCYNEQFF.

This clone was counted only a few times. The V and J genes are TRBV5-4 and TRBJ2-1; D could derive from TRBD1 or TRBD2 (6 bases each). The CDR3 runs 15 residues. V lost 4 bases to trimming and J lost 3 bases, with 14 bases between them. In germline, CDR1 is SGHNT, CDR2 YYREEE (reference sequence). The CDR3 DNA is TGTGCCAGCAGCCTGGGGGGCGGACGCTACAATGAGCAGTTCTTC. Translated, it gives CASSLGGGRYNEQFF.

This rearrangement joins TRBV23-1 to TRBJ2-7, with D unclear. TRBV23-1 is an open reading frame whose function is uncertain. The CDR3 is 14 amino acids. Between the trimmed V and J ends, which lost 4 bases and 3 bases, there was a span of 13 bases. The DNA of the CDR3 is TGCGCCAGCAGTCGACTCCCCGACTTCTACGAGCAGTACTTC. Residues: CASSRLPDFYEQYF.

The V and J genes are TRBV7-9 and TRBJ2-3, with D perhaps matching TRBD2 (6 bases). The V end was cut by 5 bases, the J end by 0 bases, with 24 bases between. CDR1 SEHNR and CDR2 FQNEAQ come from the germline V gene (reference sequence). The CDR3 is 19 amino acids. CDR3 DNA: TGTGCCAGCAGCATCTTCCGGAGGCGGGGCCTCCTGAGCACAGATACGCAGTATTTT. The encoded protein is CASSIFRRRGLLSTDTQYF.

The chain carries TRBV5-8 and TRBJ1-1; D remains unclear. This CDR3 is built from 13 residues. Between the trimmed V and J ends, which lost 1 base and 0 bases, there was a span of 4 bases. CDR1 is SGHTS, CDR2 YDEGEE, per germline. The CDR3 spells CASSLWLNTEAFF. CDR3 nucleotides: TGTGCCAGCAGCTTGTGGCTGAACACTGAAGCTTTCTTT.

This chain uses TRBV7-8 with TRBJ2-5; a weak D match, TRBD2 (6 bases). This CDR3 contains 14 residues. Trimming removed 4 bases at V and 1 base at J, with 10 bases between. Germline assignment: CDR1 SGHVS and CDR2 FQNEAQ. The CDR3 DNA sequence: TGTGCCAGCAGCTACCGGGAGTTCCAAGAGACCCAGTACTTC. Residues: CASSYREFQETQYF.

The rearrangement uses TRBV2 and TRBJ1-2; D gene unclear. V shed 6 bases and J shed 8 bases, with 7 bases lying between them. The CDR3 contains 10 residues. The germline CDR1 and CDR2 sequences are SNHLY and FYNNEI. Here the CDR3 reads CASREIGYTF. For the CDR3, the DNA is TGTGCCAGCAGGGAGATCGGCTACACCTTC.

V is TRBV6-5 and J is TRBJ2-7, with a possible D match to TRBD2 (5 bases). This CDR3 spans 13 amino acids. Germline loops: CDR1 MNHEY, CDR2 SVGAGI. V dropped 2 bases and J dropped 1 base, with 6 bases sitting between them. The CDR3 loop is CASSYTSSYEQYF. In DNA form, the CDR3 reads TGTGCCAGCAGTTACACTAGTTCCTACGAGCAGTACTTC.

V usage is TRBV2 and J usage is TRBJ2-5, with a tentative D call TRBD2 (7 bases). This CDR3 contains 15 residues. Germline CDR1 reads SNHLY; CDR2 reads FYNNEI. Trimming stripped 3 bases from V and 4 bases from J, with 15 bases between. The DNA of the CDR3 is TGTGCCAGCAGTGAGTTGCGGGGGCCAGGAGAGACCCAGTACTTC. Protein sequence: CASSELRGPGETQYF.

The rearrangement joins TRBV5-1 to TRBJ2-3; D gene uncertain. From germline, CDR1 is SGHRS and CDR2 YFSETQ. V was shortened by 0 bases and J by 0 bases, with 8 bases between the two germline ends. This CDR3 region has 15 residues. CDR3 sequence: CASSLVQSSTDTQYF. Written as DNA, the CDR3 is TGCGCCAGCAGCTTGGTGCAGTCTAGCACAGATACGCAGTATTTT. The complete variable domain, with remaining parts taken from reference TRBV5-1 and TRBJ2-3, reads KAGVTQTPRYLIKTRGQQVTLSCSPISGHRSVSWYQQTPGQGLQFLFEYFSETQRNKGNFPGRFSGRQFSNSRSEMNVSTLELGDSALYLCASSLVQSSTDTQYFGPGTRLTVL.

This clone turned up a few times. V is TRBV7-9 and J is TRBJ2-1; tentative D call: TRBD2 (5 bases). Germline V gene lookup returns CDR1 SEHNR and CDR2 FQNEAQ (reference sequence). The germline V and J ends were trimmed by 5 bases and 9 bases, with 20 bases remaining between them. The CDR3 is 15 amino acids. Here the CDR3 DNA reads TGTGCCAGCAGCCGCGTTACTAGTGACAAGGGTGAGCAGTTCTTC. Amino acid sequence: CASSRVTSDKGEQFF.

The chain joins TRBV30 to TRBJ1-4; D possibly corresponds to TRBD1 (6 bases). CDR3 size: 16 residues. With 1 base removed from V and 8 bases from J, the gap between germline ends came to 20 bases. Germline loops: CDR1 GTSNPN, CDR2 SVGIG (reference sequence). As DNA, the CDR3 is TGTGCCTGGAGTGGGGAAGGGGGATCGATAGGGGAAAAACTGTTTTTT. Translating it yields CAWSGEGGSIGEKLFF. The full variable domain, in which reference TRBV30 and TRBJ1-4 provide the parts outside the CDR3, is SQTIHQWPATLVQPVGSPLSLECTVEGTSNPNLYWYRQAAGRGLQLLFYSVGIGQISSEVPQNLSASRPQDRQFILSSKKLLLSDSGFYLCAWSGEGGSIGEKLFFGSGTQLSVL.

The count of this clone is one. The rearrangement uses TRBV5-1 and TRBJ1-4, with D unclear. The CDR3 has 12 residues. The germline V gene has CDR1 SGHRS and CDR2 YFSETQ. V dropped 7 bases and J dropped 4 bases, with 8 bases sitting between them. Written as DNA, the CDR3 is TGCGCCAGCCGACAAGTTAATGAAAAACTGTTTTTT. Protein: CASRQVNEKLFF.

V and J are TRBV7-9 and TRBJ2-1; the match to TRBD2 covers 9 bases. The ends lost 5 bases at V and 3 bases at J; junction bases unmatched: 8. The CDR3 length is 16 residues. Germline V lookup: CDR1 SEHNR, CDR2 FQNEAQ (reference sequence). CDR3 protein: CASSPPGGGVYNEQFF. The CDR3 DNA follows: TGTGCCAGCAGCCCACCCGGCGGGGGGGTCTACAATGAGCAGTTCTTC.

This clone was picked up a small number of times. The chain is built from TRBV6-5 and TRBJ1-3; a weak D match, TRBD1 (6 bases). CDR1 MNHEY and CDR2 SVGAGI come from the germline V gene. The CDR3 length is 15 residues. The V gene lost 8 bases and the J gene lost 0 bases, with 14 bases spanning the gap. This CDR3 reads CASRTASTSGNTIYF. In DNA, the CDR3 is TGTGCCAGCCGGACAGCGTCTACCTCTGGAAACACCATATATTTT.

The rearrangement uses TRBV10-1 and TRBJ2-1; 7 nucleotides align to TRBD2. The V and J ends lost 5 bases and 10 bases, in that order; junction bases with no gene match: 8. This CDR3 is built from 13 residues. The germline V gene has CDR1 WNHNN and CDR2 SYGVQD (reference sequence). In nucleotides, the CDR3 is TGCGCCAGCAGTATCCGGGGGGACGGGGAGCAGTTCTTC. Translated, it gives CASSIRGDGEQFF.

CDR3 coding DNA: TGTGCCAGCAGTGAAAACTCAGGCTATAATGAAAAACTGTTTTTT. This gives the protein CASSENSGYNEKLFF. The chain recombines TRBV6-1 with TRBJ1-4, with D unclear. Trimming left V 2 bases short and J 4 bases short, with 11 bases between. The CDR3 has 15 amino acids. Germline CDR1 MNHNS, CDR2 SASEGT.

This clone was seen a few times. The CDR3 sequence: CASMGGGNTEAFF. CDR3 sequence (DNA): TGTGCCAGCATGGGGGGAGGGAACACTGAAGCTTTCTTT. The chain has TRBV11-2 and TRBJ1-1; tentative D call: TRBD1 (5 bases). The CDR3 is made up of 13 amino acids. V was pared by 7 bases and J by 1 base, with 10 bases between. CDR1 and CDR2 from the germline V gene are SGHAT and FQNNGV.

This rearrangement joins TRBV7-9 to TRBJ2-5, with TRBD1 matching over 8 bases. CDR3 length: 17 residues. V shed 1 base, J shed 5 bases, and the junction held 12 bases outside the gene matches. Germline CDR1 is SEHNR and CDR2 is FQNEAQ (reference sequence). In nucleotides, the CDR3 is TGTGCCAGCAGCTTAGAGGGGCAGGGGGCCGCCCGGGAGACCCAGTACTTC. Translating gives CASSLEGQGAARETQYF.

The count of this clone is one. CDR3 in DNA: TGTGCCAGCAGCTTAGGCAGGGGCCTCTCCTACGAGCAGTACTTC. It encodes CASSLGRGLSYEQYF. The chain recombines TRBV7-6 with TRBJ2-7, with D possibly TRBD1 on 6 matching bases. The V gene lost 1 base and the J gene lost 0 bases, with 10 bases spanning the gap. The CDR3 extends over 15 amino acids. Germline V lookup: CDR1 SGHVS, CDR2 FNYEAQ.